This T cell receptor (beta chain) was sequenced for a study of blood T cell repertoires in COVID-19. In the study overall: Collection of acute and convalescent COVID-19 samples took place in the United States, Italy and Spain.

Authors' data handling: Nucleated cell number was recorded as an estimate derived from reference gene primer amplification. Profiling relied on immunoSEQ multiplex PCR, and the TCRdb table lists in-frame clones only, not all of them. V and J calls and clone size follow that table, whereas D and trimming were derived from the DNA. Of more than 300,000 clones in the sample, over 75% are singletons; the top ten hold over 9.5%. In assigning cohorts, the study relied on participant-reported clinical history. All recovered Cohort 3 donors got two negative PCRs, got clearance, or saw symptom resolution. This clone was counted only a few times. The sequencing sample was made of PBMCs or T cells enriched from blood (not recorded which). This TCR was sampled from a young woman who had recovered from COVID-19.

Written as DNA, the CDR3 is TGTGCCAGCAGCTTAGGACTTACGCGGAATTCACCCCTCCACTTT. It translates to CASSLGLTRNSPLHF. J is TRBJ1-6 and V is TRBV7-2; no clear D gene. Trimming took off 1 base at V and 7 bases at J, with 11 bases between the two ends. Germline CDR1 reads SGHTA; CDR2 reads FQGNSA. This CDR3 has 15 amino acids.